Listed below are T cell receptor beta chains from one sample, sequenced in a study of early T cells in non-severe SARS-CoV-2 infection. TCRdb reprocessed the 5' RACE reads with MiXCR, giving one entry per CDR3 protein. The sample lists 50,000 or so distinct CDR3 sequences; 5.5% to 6.5% were seen once. The source material was whole blood. Every receptor here comes from an adult who was a healthcare worker with PCR-confirmed SARS-CoV-2 infection or an uninfected control (not recorded which). The CDR3 runs from the conserved cysteine through the conserved F or W. The order of the fields is V gene, D gene, CDR3 length, J gene, clone size, CDR3 DNA, CDR3 protein. D genes are given only for firm matches. Clone size is not always given. Where it is, it says once, few, many or a class for expanded clones.

>TRBV7-2|TRBD2|15|TRBJ2-1|many
TGTGCCAGCAGCTCTTTAGCGGGAGGGCCGGGGGAGCAGTTCTTC
CASSSLAGGPGEQFF
>TRBV29-1|NA|12|TRBJ2-1|many
TGCAGCGCCCCTTGGGGGGCTAATGAGCAGTTCTTC
CSAPWGANEQFF
>TRBV27|TRBD2|15|TRBJ2-3|NA
TGTGCCAGCAGTTTAGGGCTAGCGGGGGCAGATACGCAGTATTTT
CASSLGLAGADTQYF
>TRBV4-2|NA|16|TRBJ2-3|many
TGTGCCAGCAGCAACCGACGGGGCCAAGCCCCCGATACGCAGTATTTT
CASSNRRGQAPDTQYF
>TRBV5-1|TRBD1|14|TRBJ2-7|many
TGCGCCAGCAGCTTGGGCCGGACAGGGGACGAGCAGTACTTC
CASSLGRTGDEQYF
>TRBV3-1|NA|14|TRBJ2-3|many
TGTGCCAGCAGCCCAGTAGCGCTTCTCGATACGCAGTATTTT
CASSPVALLDTQYF
>TRBV12-3/TRBV12-4|TRBD2|14|TRBJ2-3|medium-sized
TGTGCCAGCAGTTTCAGCGGGACGACAGATACGCAGTATTTT
CASSFSGTTDTQYF
>TRBV11-2|TRBD1|12|TRBJ2-1|few
TGTGCCAGCAGTTGGGACAGTAATGAGCAGTTCTTC
CASSWDSNEQFF
>TRBV25-1|NA|15|TRBJ1-1|NA
TGTGCCAGCAGTGACTCCCGGAGGGGGAACACTGAAGCTTTCTTT
CASSDSRRGNTEAFF
>TRBV7-9|NA|13|TRBJ2-5|many
TGTGCCAGCAGCTTAGAGAAGGACACAACGTTTTACTTC
CASSLEKDTTFYF
>TRBV30|NA|11|TRBJ1-1|NA
TGTGCCTGGGCCAACCCTGTTGAAGCTTTCTTT
CAWANPVEAFF
>TRBV28|TRBD1|16|TRBJ1-5|few
TGTGCCAGCAGGGATCCGGGACAGGGCTCCGGTCAGCCCCAGCATTTT
CASRDPGQGSGQPQHF
>TRBV6-1|NA|14|TRBJ2-7|few
TGTGCCAGCAGACAAGGAGGGCTAACCTACGAGCAGTACTTC
CASRQGGLTYEQYF
>TRBV11-3|TRBD2|15|TRBJ2-2|many
TGTGCCAGCAGCTTAGCTAGCGGGAAGTCCCGGGAGCTGTTTTTT
CASSLASGKSRELFF
>TRBV11-2|NA|12|TRBJ2-3|NA
TGTGCCAGCAGCTCTCATGGAGATACGCAGTATTTT
CASSSHGDTQYF
>TRBV7-8|NA|14|TRBJ2-5|NA
TGTGCCAGCAGCTTAGACAGCGCCCGCGGGACCCAGTACTTC
CASSLDSARGTQYF
>TRBV29-1|TRBD2|14|TRBJ2-7|few
TGCAGCGTTGAAGCCCCTAGCGGAGCCTACGAGCAGTACTTC
CSVEAPSGAYEQYF
>TRBV25-1|NA|16|TRBJ2-1|many
TGTGCCAGCAGTGAATATGCAGGGGCTGGGGGTAATGAGCAGTTCTTC
CASSEYAGAGGNEQFF
>TRBV6-2/TRBV6-3|TRBD2|13|TRBJ2-1|many
TGTGCCAGCAGAACCGGGACTAGCGGTTACCAGTTCTTC
CASRTGTSGYQFF
>TRBV11-2|NA|14|TRBJ2-1|medium-sized
TGTGCCAGCAGCTTACAGGGAAGGTACAATGAGCAGTTCTTC
CASSLQGRYNEQFF
>TRBV20-1|NA|15|TRBJ2-7|many
TGCAGTGCTAGAGTGCAGGGTGGGGCTTTCACCGAGCAGTACTTC
CSARVQGGAFTEQYF
>TRBV11-2|NA|15|TRBJ1-5|many
TGTGCCAGCAGCTTAGGAGGGAGAAGCAATCAGCCCCAGCATTTT
CASSLGGRSNQPQHF
>TRBV5-1|NA|15|TRBJ2-5|NA
TGCGCCAGCAGAACCCGGGACAGCGGGGGAGAGACCCAGTACTTC
CASRTRDSGGETQYF
>TRBV12-3/TRBV12-4|NA|15|TRBJ1-5|NA
TGTGCCAGCAGTCGTTACAGGGATAGCAATCAGCCCCAGCATTTT
CASSRYRDSNQPQHF
>TRBV12-3/TRBV12-4|TRBD1|18|TRBJ2-7|many
TGTGCCAGCAGTTTTAGGGTCGCCGGGACAGGGGCAACCTACGAGCAGTACTTC
CASSFRVAGTGATYEQYF
>TRBV27|NA|17|TRBJ2-2|many
TGTGCCAGCAGTCTCCAAGTCTGGCAGGGTGACACCGGGGAGCTGTTTTTT
CASSLQVWQGDTGELFF